The 12 T cell receptor beta chains below come from one sample, sequenced in a study of cytomegalovirus exposure and HLA in healthy donors. The PCR made use of 60 Vbeta and 13 Jbeta primers. Sequencing was performed with immunoSEQ multiplex PCR; in TCRdb, only in-frame clones are kept and a portion is missing. The sample has around 75,000 clones. Sequencing was carried out using PBMCs. The receptors come from a woman in her sixties in good health and CMV-seronegative.

The chain employs TRBV29-1 and TRBJ1-2, with 10 bases lining up with TRBD1. Germline V gives CDR1 SQVTM, CDR2 ANQGSEA. With V trimmed by 6 bases and J by 8 bases, 9 bases remained unmatched. The CDR3 consists of 13 residues. The DNA for the CDR3 is TGCAGCGTGTCGGGACAGGGGATTAGAGGCTACACCTTC. Protein product: CSVSGQGIRGYTF.

V is TRBV7-9 and J is TRBJ1-4, with D possibly TRBD1 on 5 matching bases. The ends were cut back, 1 base at V and 2 bases at J, with 8 bases in the middle. Germline lookup yields CDR1 SEHNR and CDR2 FQNEAQ (reference sequence). The CDR3 extends over 15 amino acids. CDR3 in amino acids: CASSLEGVTNEKLFF. The CDR3 DNA reads as TGTGCCAGCAGCTTAGAAGGGGTCACTAATGAAAAACTGTTTTTT.

The genes are TRBV15 and TRBJ2-7; 11 nucleotides agree with TRBD1. Looked up from germline, CDR1 is LNHNV and CDR2 is YYDKDF (reference sequence). The CDR3 runs 16 residues. V gave up 1 base and J gave up 4 bases; unmatched junction bases: 6. CDR3 sequence: CATSRGGTGGLYEQYF. DNA of the CDR3: TGTGCCACCAGCAGAGGGGGGACAGGGGGACTTTACGAGCAGTACTTC.

The rearrangement joins TRBV27 to TRBJ1-1; D not resolved. Deletions cut 3 bases from V and 1 base from J, with 12 bases between. Germline V gene sequence: CDR1 MNHEY, CDR2 SMNVEV (reference sequence). The CDR3 is 15 residues long. The CDR3 sequence: CASSFLNSPNTEAFF. The CDR3 bases are TGTGCCAGCAGTTTCCTGAACTCCCCGAACACTGAAGCTTTCTTT.

The rearrangement uses TRBV19 and TRBJ2-7; TRBD2 matches 8 bases. From germline, CDR1 is LNHDA and CDR2 SQIVND (reference sequence). The V and J ends lost 9 bases and 2 bases, in that order; junction bases with no gene match: 12. The CDR3 has 15 residues. CDR3 sequence: CASAGSVAGTYEQYF. CDR3 sequence (DNA): TGTGCCAGCGCGGGCTCGGTAGCGGGGACCTACGAGCAGTACTTC.

The rearrangement links TRBV6-1 to TRBJ1-5; possible D gene TRBD1, 5 bases. This CDR3 has 17 residues. The V gene's germline CDR1 is MNHNS and CDR2 SASEGT. Trimming cost V 3 bases and J 3 bases, with 18 bases left between them. CDR3 DNA sequence: TGTGCCAGCAGTGACGGCTCAGGGCAACCTACCAATCAGCCCCAGCATTTT. Encoded protein: CASSDGSGQPTNQPQHF.

The J gene is TRBJ2-3, the V gene TRBV9, with 9 bases lining up with TRBD2. Per germline, CDR1 SGDLS and CDR2 YYNGEE. The V segment lost 0 bases and the J segment 1 base; nucleotides outside the gene matches: 3. This CDR3 contains 16 residues. CDR3 loop: CASSVGGGRGTDTQYF. The CDR3 nucleotides read TGTGCCAGCAGCGTAGGTGGCGGGAGGGGCACAGATACGCAGTATTTT.

The chain employs TRBV5-1 and TRBJ2-7; the D is unclear. The ends were cut back, 4 bases at V and 3 bases at J, with 8 bases in the middle. The germline V gene has CDR1 SGHRS and CDR2 YFSETQ. This CDR3 is built from 12 residues. The DNA of the CDR3 is TGCGCCAGCAGCGCCAACAACTACGAGCAGTACTTC. It translates to CASSANNYEQYF.

The gene calls are TRBV6-6 and TRBJ2-5; D possibly corresponds to TRBD1 (6 bases). V was pared by 8 bases and J by 11 bases, with 21 bases between. CDR3 size: 13 residues. Germline assignment: CDR1 MNHNY and CDR2 SVGAGI (reference sequence). The CDR3 DNA is TGTGCCAGCTCGATGTTTCCTGAGGGGGAGCAGTACTTC. This sequence encodes CASSMFPEGEQYF.

V and J are TRBV5-1 and TRBJ2-3; possibly TRBD2 for D (6 bases). V shed 4 bases and J shed 4 bases, with 13 bases lying between them. CDR3 size: 14 residues. Germline CDR1 and CDR2: SGHRS and YFSETQ. The CDR3 nucleotides are TGCGCCAGCAGCGGCGGGGACTCCTCAGATACGCAGTATTTT. Translating it yields CASSGGDSSDTQYF.

This sequence joins TRBV6-5 and TRBJ1-3; the D is unclear. The CDR3 spans 15 residues. In germline, CDR1 is MNHEY, CDR2 SVGAGI. Deletions cut 2 bases from V and 2 bases from J, with 10 bases between. The CDR3 sequence: CASSYTESTGNTIYF. CDR3 coding DNA: TGTGCCAGCAGTTACACCGAGTCTACTGGAAACACCATATATTTT.

The rearrangement links TRBV13 to TRBJ2-1, with a possible D match to TRBD1 (9 bases). There are 14 residues in the CDR3. The V gene lost 10 bases and the J gene lost 6 bases, with 19 bases spanning the gap. Germline CDR1 reads PRHDT; CDR2 reads FYEKMQ (reference sequence). The DNA of the CDR3 is TGTGCCACGGGGGGGGACAGGGCTCGCAATGAGCAGTTCTTC. Translation gives CATGGDRARNEQFF.